This TCR beta chain was found in a study of T and B cells in COVID-19 patients (dated by TCRdb to 2018 to 2021). Study-level background: Using TRB and IGH repertoire sequencing of peripheral blood, the study characterized adaptive immunity in COVID-19 patients who had active infection or had recovered. The recovered cohort included more than 15 patients who contributed under 25 samples, and most of those patients had mild to moderate COVID-19 that was managed on an outpatient basis. A median age of roughly 31 years was recorded in the recovered cohort versus 55 to 70 years in the active-infection cohort. Critical illness requiring mechanical ventilation or ECMO was present in about 60% of the 20 patients in the active-infection cohort. Comorbidities linked to unfavorable COVID-19 outcome were present in 18 of 20 patients in the active-infection cohort. The TCR and BCR sequence repository comprised 37 patients and 60 to 75 time points, with over 8 million TCR sequences analysed. Because samples were available both during active disease and after recovery, a couple of patients were counted in both the recovered and the active cohorts. For the repertoire analyses, the comparison was an age-matched reference group of a few dozen healthy donors who were negative for COVID-19 antibodies. As many as 9 follow-up blood samples were collected from each patient, and in some individuals these samples spanned different disease stages. Results the study describes overall, beyond this receptor: The cohort was judged too small for assessing how HLA contributes to COVID-19 susceptibility or severity. Blood samples from mildly ill patients during symptoms and early samples from severe cases were scarce. A total of 2,000 to 2,500 TCR clusters were exclusive to the recovered cohort, and approximately 31 of those clusters were low-pGen clusters. Prospective validation of the reported TCR clusters was stated to be required before clinical use. In patients with COVID-19, the usage of TRBV/TRBJ genes was reported to be strongly skewed. TRB repertoires were found to be highly clonal in active COVID-19, whereas diversity and richness at recovery were found to rise above healthy donor levels. Specific T cell subsets (CD4+/Treg/CD8+) and sorted SARS-CoV-2-responsive or tetramer+ T cells had not yet been sequenced, and these experiments were ongoing.

The run used an Illumina MiSeq. Multiplex PCR with BIOMED2 TRB-A/B primer pools was used to amplify TRB rearrangements. Illumina-compatible adapters and 7-nucleotide sample barcodes were added to the amplicons in two consecutive PCRs. All library PCRs used Phusion HS II polymerase. The amplicons were purified from gel with the NucleoSpin Gel and PCR Clean-up kit, measured on Qubit, and then pooled at around 4 nM. Amplicon pool quality was checked on an Agilent 2100 Bioanalyzer before Illumina next-generation sequencing. Processing in the source paper ran as follows. TRB rearrangements were annotated with MiXCR 3.0.8 using the default MiXCR reference library. Non-productive reads and sequences with fewer than 2 reads were removed, and every unique CDR3 nucleotide sequence was treated as one clone. R 3.5.1 was used to calculate clonality, diversity, richness and V-J gene usage. GLIPH2 was used to cluster TCRs based on CDR3 similarity, and OLGA was used to calculate the generation probabilities. Only GLIPH2 clusters containing at least four unique TCR clonotypes present in at least three individuals were kept. The raw public data were reprocessed by TCRdb itself: fastp quality trimming at Q25, MiXCR clonotype calling, in-frame beta chains only. Under each unique CDR3 protein, matching rows form one entry showing the most common genes and DNA. For this entry, the V and J calls and clone size follow TCRdb and not the study's own pipeline. Recorded for this sample are thousands of distinct CDR3 sequences; under 35% of them occurred a single time. The leading ten clones occupy about 22% of the sample.

This clonotype was seen more than once but under ten times. Its antigen is still unknown. Base quality data are lacking; no much larger clone is found one base away. TRB repertoires were amplified using roughly 220-550 ng of genomic DNA isolated from blood. The CDR3, cysteine through phenylalanine, is 15 amino acids long. The DNA shown is the 45-base CDR3, in frame from base 1. CDR1 and CDR2 were assigned from the germline V gene as ENHRY and SYGVKD. A distance of 21 bases separates the germline ends of V and J, which lose 3 bases and 9 bases respectively. Sequenced: blood. Recombination linked TRBV10-3 to TRBJ2-7, and TRBD1 may be the D gene, going by 6 matching bases. This clonotype was obtained from a human donor with active COVID-19. The sequenced DNA: TGTGCCATCAGTGACCCACCCGACAGGCCTGGGGGGCAGTACTTC. This encodes CAISDPPDRPGGQYF.